This paragraph covers one TCR beta chain sequence. The antigen is undetermined. Genes and germline come from the mouse. The read ends 1 residue early relative to the CDR3; the germline J gene fills the gap. The source of the sample is a study of tissue T cells after allogeneic stem cell transplantation. Points from the study as a whole: Shared clones across patients were few; motif clustering revealed tissue-specific shared signatures. Anatomically similar tissues had similar TCR repertoires within each patient. Tissue-detected TCR repertoire was only partly captured by blood and spleen T cells.

CDR3 sequences, V/J genes, frequencies and template counts came from survey-depth TCRbeta sequencing. Assay: immunoSEQ multiplex PCR; the TCRdb copy retains only in-frame clones and omits some. Of about 50,000 clones listed, approximately 73% are singletons. The CDR3 consists of 13 residues. Trimming pared 0 bases from V and 7 bases from J, leaving 8 bases between. Germline lookup yields CDR1 LGHNA and CDR2 YSYQKL. Sample: sorted cells pooled from one or two spleens. This sequence was found in a pool of C57BL/6 mice in good health. The chain couples TRBV2 to TRBJ2-4; perhaps TRBD2 as D (6 bases). The CDR3 here is CASSQDGGYTLYF. Partial CDR3 DNA: TGTGCCAGCAGCCAAGACGGGGGGTACACCTTGTAC.